This TCR beta chain was observed in a study of blood T cell repertoires in COVID-19 (dated by TCRdb to 2018 to 2021). Regarding the complete study: Samples covering the acute and convalescent phases of COVID-19 were provided by collaborators in the United States, Italy and Spain. The material from the prospective study consisted of cDNA or gDNA derived from T cells, B-cell-depleted T cells, or PBMCs. Deeply sampled blood TCRbeta repertoires from subjects exposed to, actively infected with, or recovered from COVID-19 were included in the dataset. The repertoires were released in a freely available public database meant as a resource for research on the immune response to SARS-CoV-2. Samples came from the ongoing ImmuneRACE study (first 160 participants) plus 1,254 subjects from 6 global collaborators. Nearly every sample came with metadata listing a de-identified subject ID, COVID-19 status, age in years and sex. Where HLA class I and class II types were available, the types were taken from metadata supplied by the sample provider, not from assay-based typing. What the research found in general, with its limitations: The amount of clinical and demographic metadata varied by source and participant and was provided uncurated.

TCRbeta CDR3 regions were amplified from genomic DNA by means of the immunoSEQ Assay, a bias-controlled multiplex PCR. On the study's bioinformatics: The number of nucleated cells in each sample was estimated from the amplification of reference gene primers within the assay. To quantify the absolute abundance of each unique TCRbeta CDR3 rearrangement, sequence reads were collapsed and filtered. For each sample, productive Simpson clonality was calculated as the square root of Simpson's diversity index over productive rearrangements. The table was pulled from immuneACCESS by TCRdb, which kept in-frame rearrangements only. Such tables lose some clones; where checked, under half of the loss comes from unresolved V genes, and the rest has no known cause. V and J calls plus clone size are reproduced from that table; the DNA served to infer D and trimming. The table for this sample lists roughly 100,000 clones; 85% of them were counted only once. The ten largest clonotypes hold approximately 1.8% of the sample.

The collaborating institutions used their own protocols to collect whole blood in K2EDTA tubes. For TCRbeta analysis, collaborators shipped samples in one of three forms: frozen whole blood, isolated PBMCs, or DNA extracted from either of those sample types. With respect to this clone: The specificity of this receptor is unknown. Qualities for individual bases were not recorded, and no much larger clone is one base off.

The CDR3 numbers 17 residues from cysteine through phenylalanine. Only CDR3 DNA remains: 51 bases, in frame from the first base. The trim is 3 bases for V and 0 bases for J, with a gap of 16 bases between the germline ends. As encoded in the germline V gene, CDR1 is SGHDT while CDR2 is YYEEEE. The clonotype comes from a woman in her 70s with active or convalescent COVID-19. Sequencing was done on a sample of peripheral blood. Recombination connected TRBV5-6 to TRBJ1-5, and the D gene may be TRBD1, 5 bases matching. The nucleotide sequence is given as TGTGCCAGCAGCTCTATTAGGGGTGCGTATAGCAATCAGCCCCAGCATTTT. Its product reads: CASSSIRGAYSNQPQHF.